Listed here is a single TCR beta chain. The antigen is unknown. This specimen belongs to a study of human T cells and chemical hapten exposure. Study context: It was small differences in pooled library volume that mainly caused per-sample TCR yields to vary. Study-level results: The donor cohort had alopecia, so its immune response may not match that of healthy people.

Time point described: patch test 2, 6 weeks after DPC sensitization. Documented treatment: therapeutic diphenylcyclopropenone sensitization with weekly scalp DPC. There are 14 residues in the CDR3. Germline loops: CDR1 MNHEY, CDR2 SMNVEV (reference sequence). V was pared by 5 bases and J by 2 bases, with 4 bases of the junction left unmatched. TCRdb reprocessed the RACE reads via MiXCR and lists one record per CDR3 protein. The repertoire has more than 70,000 distinct CDR3 sequences, 11% of them found once; the top ten carry about 1.4%. The sample consisted of whole blood, taken in connection with sensitization to the hapten diphenylcyclopropenone (DPC). This receptor was obtained from a man between 18 and 29 years old with alopecia areata. Some clones in this sample may be carry-over from other donors' samples. V is TRBV27 and J is TRBJ2-7; 9 nucleotides match TRBD1. The CDR3 here is CASSTWTGAYEQYF. CDR3 nucleotide sequence: TGTGCCAGCAGTACTTGGACAGGGGCCTACGAGCAGTACTTC.